This T cell receptor beta chain was observed in a study of T cells in pancreatic ductal adenocarcinoma. Study results and caveats: Compared with tumor, blood showed more total productive templates and around 8.1-fold more clonotypes. Enrichment of CD45RO+ effector over naive T cells in tumors may bias clonality. Blood clonality (roughly 0.075) did not differ significantly from tumor (about 0.12).

No neoadjuvant therapy was given to the selected pancreatic ductal adenocarcinoma patients before their surgery. Method: immunoSEQ multiplex PCR; TCRdb's copy keeps in-frame clones and lacks some. This table has some 16,000 clones, more than 75% appearing once. Remarks on this clone: The antigen is not known.

This clonotype originated in a human donor with pancreatic ductal adenocarcinoma. Sequencing input: PBMCs.

CDR3 in amino acids: CASSPLGGGASGSTDTQYF. The DNA for the CDR3 is TGTGCCAGCAGCCCACTCGGCGGGGGGGCCAGTGGGAGCACAGATACGCAGTATTTT. V is TRBV11-3 and J is TRBJ2-3; 9 nucleotides agree with TRBD2. CDR1 and CDR2 (germline): SGHNT, YENEEA. This CDR3 comprises 19 residues. V shed 5 bases, J shed 0 bases, and the junction held 15 bases outside the gene matches.